This T cell receptor beta chain derives from a study of radiotherapy plus CTLA-4 blockade in lung cancer. As concerns this clone: The antigen remains undetermined.

Sequenced by immunoSEQ multiplex PCR; TCRdb stores in-frame clones only, minus some. This table holds 65,000 to 100,000 clones, less than 90% found once. Study-wide findings and caveats: Reportedly, early blood T cell clone dynamics best predicted response, with interferon-beta. Expansion in blood of tumor-derived TCR clones was seen after radiotherapy plus ipilimumab.

The V gene's germline CDR1 is ENHRY and CDR2 SYGVKD. The CDR3 loop spans 14 amino acids. J was trimmed by 3 bases and V by 7 bases; bases with no gene match: 8. This chain connects TRBV10-3 to TRBJ1-2; 7 positions match TRBD1. The specimen was peripheral blood, collected from a patient treated with radiotherapy plus ipilimumab. The sequence was obtained from a human donor with non-small cell lung cancer who had stable disease on radiotherapy plus ipilimumab. The CDR3 protein is CAITRQGPDYGYTF. The DNA for the CDR3 is TGTGCCATCACCAGACAGGGTCCGGACTATGGCTACACCTTC.